Following are 19 T cell receptor beta chains from one sample sequenced in a study of identical twins. Via MiXCR, TCRdb re-called the 5' RACE reads, giving one row per CDR3 protein. The sample records 500,000 to 550,000 distinct CDR3 sequences, roughly a fifth being singletons. These data also featured in a second study, about T cells expressing NK-cell markers.

Sequenced sample: CD4+ T cells sorted from blood. These receptors were collected from a woman between 18 and 30 years old in good health.

The chain recombines TRBV2 with TRBJ1-5, with D hard to call. CDR1 and CDR2 (germline): SNHLY, FYNNEI. CDR3 length equals 15 residues. Deletions cut 1 base from V and 2 bases from J, with 9 bases between. For the CDR3, the DNA is TGTGCCAGCAGTGAAGTCGGGGTGGGCAATCAGCCCCAGCATTTT. Residues: CASSEVGVGNQPQHF.

This clonotype has at least ten counts. The chain combines TRBV12-3 or TRBV12-4 with TRBJ1-1; no firm D call. The V end was cut by 6 bases, the J end by 0 bases, with 8 bases between. There are 13 residues in the CDR3. CDR3 residues: CASRAEMNTEAFF. Here the CDR3 DNA reads TGTGCCAGCAGGGCCGAAATGAACACTGAAGCTTTCTTT.

V is TRBV19 and J is TRBJ2-1, with D unclear. The CDR3 length is 13 residues. Germline V lookup: CDR1 LNHDA, CDR2 SQIVND (reference sequence). V was trimmed by 4 bases and J by 6 bases, leaving 10 bases between them. This CDR3 reads CASSTAPANEQFF. CDR3 DNA sequence: TGTGCCAGTAGTACAGCCCCAGCCAATGAGCAGTTCTTC.

This clonotype appeared a few times. The J gene is TRBJ2-3, the V gene TRBV20-1; perhaps TRBD1 as D (6 bases). Germline assignment: CDR1 DFQATT and CDR2 SNEGSKA (reference sequence). The V end lost 6 bases, the J end lost 7 bases, and 14 bases lay between the germline ends. This CDR3 is built from 12 residues. In DNA form, the CDR3 reads TGCAGTGCCCACTGGGGGCGGTATACGCAGTATTTT. The encoded protein is CSAHWGRYTQYF.

In its sample, this clonotype was seen a few times. This sequence joins TRBV20-1 and TRBJ2-7; 7 bases are shared with TRBD2. Looked up from germline, CDR1 is DFQATT and CDR2 is SNEGSKA (reference sequence). Unmatched junction bases numbered 4, after V lost 2 bases and J lost 0 bases. This CDR3 has 14 amino acids. The CDR3 region is CSARKRGYSYEQYF. The CDR3 DNA is TGCAGTGCTAGAAAGCGGGGTTACTCCTACGAGCAGTACTTC.

This clonotype was detected only a few times. The CDR3 DNA sequence: TGTGCCAGCAGCCCCACCTACTCGGTTTACGAGCAGTACTTC. Translating gives CASSPTYSVYEQYF. The chain employs TRBV11-2 and TRBJ2-7; no clear D gene. Germline V lookup: CDR1 SGHAT, CDR2 FQNNGV. Trimming removed 5 bases at V and 4 bases at J, with 15 bases between. This CDR3 is 14 amino acids long.

J is TRBJ1-1 and V is TRBV5-1; D not resolved. This CDR3 comprises 13 residues. Germline-derived CDR1 and CDR2 are SGHRS and YFSETQ. V lost 4 bases and J 11 bases, leaving 18 bases between the germline ends. In DNA, the CDR3 is TGCGCCAGCAGCCCCGGCGGCGTGATAGGTGCTTTCTTT. Protein sequence: CASSPGGVIGAFF.

This chain connects TRBV5-5 to TRBJ2-3; 7 nucleotides align to TRBD1. CDR1 and CDR2 from the germline V gene are SGHKS and YYEKEE (reference sequence). This CDR3 region has 14 residues. V lost 0 bases, J lost 6 bases, and 4 bases stayed unmatched. The CDR3 region is CASSLGQGWDTQYF. The CDR3 region has the DNA TGTGCCAGCAGCTTGGGACAGGGTTGGGATACGCAGTATTTT.

This clonotype was found a few times. J is TRBJ2-1 and V is TRBV6-5, with 11 nucleotides matching TRBD2. Per the germline V gene, CDR1 is MNHEY and CDR2 is SVGAGI. The CDR3 runs 16 residues. The trim removed 0 bases at V and 6 bases at J, leaving 4 bases unmatched. CDR3 protein: CASSYSGLAGSNEQFF. The CDR3 DNA reads TGTGCCAGCAGTTACTCCGGACTAGCGGGCTCCAATGAGCAGTTCTTC.

V gene TRBV5-1 combines with J gene TRBJ2-1, with TRBD2 identical over 12 bases. The ends lost 6 bases at V and 7 bases at J; junction bases unmatched: 11. The CDR3 contains 16 residues. Germline V gene data show CDR1 as SGHRS and CDR2 as YFSETQ. CDR3 amino acids: CASTWTGTSGSNEQFF. CDR3 nucleotides: TGCGCCAGCACCTGGACCGGGACTAGCGGGTCTAATGAGCAGTTCTTC. Complete variable domain (other parts from reference TRBV5-1 and TRBJ2-1): KAGVTQTPRYLIKTRGQQVTLSCSPISGHRSVSWYQQTPGQGLQFLFEYFSETQRNKGNFPGRFSGRQFSNSRSEMNVSTLELGDSALYLCASTWTGTSGSNEQFFGPGTRLTVL.

This clonotype has a count of ten or more. The rearrangement links TRBV20-1 to TRBJ1-1; D remains ambiguous. Germline assignment: CDR1 DFQATT and CDR2 SNEGSKA (reference sequence). Trimming pared 3 bases from V and 4 bases from J, leaving 9 bases between. The CDR3 runs to 12 residues. CDR3 nucleotide sequence: TGCAGTGCTAGCTATCACAGCACTGAAGCTTTCTTT. Translation: CSASYHSTEAFF.

The sample holds many counts of this clonotype. The chain employs TRBV20-1 and TRBJ2-1; 7 bases match TRBD2. The CDR3 runs 16 residues. V shed 3 bases, J shed 2 bases, and the junction held 10 bases outside the gene matches. Germline CDR1 and CDR2: DFQATT and SNEGSKA (reference sequence). The CDR3 here is CSASRGGAGAYNEQFF. CDR3 nucleotide sequence: TGCAGTGCTAGTAGGGGTGGGGCGGGAGCCTACAATGAGCAGTTCTTC.

This clonotype appeared a few times. The chain employs TRBV4-3 and TRBJ2-7; D possibly corresponds to TRBD1 (6 bases). Germline assignment: CDR1 LGHNA and CDR2 YSLEER. Deletions cut 2 bases from V and 3 bases from J, with 14 bases between. CDR3 size: 15 residues. The CDR3 coding sequence is TGCGCCAGCAGCCAACAGGGGTTTGCGGGCTACGAGCAGTACTTC. This codes for CASSQQGFAGYEQYF.

This chain uses TRBV6-1 with TRBJ2-1; TRBD2 agrees at 12 bases. The CDR3 contains 19 residues. The V and J ends lost 7 bases and 4 bases, in that order; junction bases with no gene match: 17. Per the germline V gene, CDR1 is MNHNS and CDR2 is SASEGT. This CDR3 reads CASTKTSGGMSGSYNEQFF. DNA of the CDR3: TGTGCCAGCACCAAGACTAGCGGGGGTATGTCCGGCAGTTACAATGAGCAGTTCTTC.

The rearrangement joins TRBV5-1 to TRBJ2-1; TRBD2 agrees at 12 bases. The V gene's germline CDR1 is SGHRS and CDR2 YFSETQ. CDR3 length equals 18 residues. Trimming removed 0 bases from V and 4 bases from J; junction bases left unmatched: 8. Here the CDR3 reads CASSLDATSGRNYNEQFF. CDR3 in DNA: TGCGCCAGCAGCTTGGATGCGACTAGCGGGAGAAATTACAATGAGCAGTTCTTC.

This clonotype was seen more than once but under ten times. The V gene is TRBV5-5, the J gene TRBJ2-7; the D gene is possibly TRBD1 (6 bases). CDR3 length equals 15 residues. V was pared by 4 bases and J by 5 bases, with 19 bases between. Germline CDR1 SGHKS, CDR2 YYEKEE (reference sequence). CDR3 residues: CASSRPTGIFHEQYF. The CDR3 bases are TGTGCCAGCAGCCGACCGACAGGTATCTTTCACGAGCAGTACTTC.

The rearrangement joins TRBV6-1 to TRBJ2-6; D perhaps matches TRBD2 (6 bases). Germline V gene sequence: CDR1 MNHNS, CDR2 SASEGT. The CDR3 has 18 amino acids. Trimming pared 5 bases from V and 2 bases from J, leaving 19 bases between. The CDR3 here is CASSPSGAGRAGANVLTF. The CDR3 coding sequence is TGTGCCAGCAGTCCTTCGGGAGCAGGAAGGGCTGGGGCCAACGTCCTGACTTTC.

This clonotype was detected a few times. The genes are TRBV6-1 and TRBJ2-1; D is unresolved. Per the germline V gene, CDR1 is MNHNS and CDR2 is SASEGT. V was pared by 6 bases and J by 9 bases, with 9 bases between. This CDR3 comprises 11 residues. The CDR3 loop is CASSRGTEQFF. The CDR3 DNA reads as TGTGCCAGCAGCCGAGGTACTGAGCAGTTCTTC.

The table lists this clonotype with a count of one. The CDR3 DNA follows: TGCAGTGCTACGCCGACTTTCTCAGCCACAGATACGCAGTATTTT. Protein: CSATPTFSATDTQYF. J is TRBJ2-3 and V is TRBV20-1; unclear D gene. The CDR3 sequence is 15 residues long. V was cut by 4 bases and J by 2 bases, with 16 bases left in between. Germline V lookup: CDR1 DFQATT, CDR2 SNEGSKA (reference sequence).